Each of the 15 T cell receptor beta chains below was sequenced from the same sample in a study of T cells in Graves' hyperthyroidism and ophthalmopathy. Authors of the study amplified TCR beta CDR3 regions from RNA transcripts. HTBI primers drove first-round RT-PCR of the TCR CDR3. MiXCR was run by TCRdb on the multiplex PCR reads, yielding one entry per CDR3 protein. Altogether fewer than 750,000 distinct CDR3 sequences are present, around 46% being singletons, with the ten largest covering about 8.3%. Material: peripheral blood or thyroid tissue (not recorded which). All receptors come from a woman aged 18-35 years with Graves' hyperthyroidism.

The chain uses TRBV2 and TRBJ2-7, with D tentatively TRBD1 or TRBD2 (5 bases each). This CDR3 is 12 amino acids long. V was shortened by 2 bases and J by 5 bases, with 7 bases between the two germline ends. The germline V gene encodes CDR1 SNHLY and CDR2 FYNNEI. The DNA of the CDR3 is TGTGCCAGCAGTGAATTGGGGGACGAGCAGTACTTC. Protein sequence: CASSELGDEQYF.

The table lists this clonotype with a count of one. The chain joins TRBV10-3 to TRBJ2-7, with TRBD2 identical over 7 bases. Trimming cost V 2 bases and J 1 base; bases outside gene matches: 2. Germline CDR1 ENHRY, CDR2 SYGVKD. This CDR3 has 14 amino acids. The CDR3 sequence: CAISETSASYEQYF. CDR3 DNA sequence: TGTGCCATCAGTGAGACTAGCGCATCCTACGAGCAGTACTTC.

This clonotype was observed a handful of times. A much larger clonotype is one base distant, so this may be a read error. The V gene is TRBV10-3, the J gene TRBJ2-5, with a weak D call TRBD1 (6 bases). Trimming shortened V by 7 bases and J by 5 bases, and 20 bases separated the two germline ends. This CDR3 is built from 15 residues. Germline CDR1 and CDR2: ENHRY and SYGVKD. The CDR3 DNA reads as TGTGCCATCAATTTATGGACAGATAGTTGGGAGACCCAGTACTTC. It codes for CAINLWTDSWETQYF.

This chain uses TRBV7-9 with TRBJ1-4; the D is unclear. Trimming removed 5 bases at V and 5 bases at J, with 18 bases between. The CDR3 sequence is 16 residues long. Germline V gene lookup returns CDR1 SEHNR and CDR2 FQNEAQ (reference sequence). The chain's CDR3 is CASSQTQRAYNEKLFF. DNA for the CDR3: TGTGCCAGCAGCCAAACCCAGAGGGCCTACAATGAAAAACTGTTTTTT.

This clonotype was seen at least ten times. The chain couples TRBV24-1 to TRBJ1-5, with 12 bases fitting TRBD1. Trimming removed 4 bases from V and 7 bases from J; junction bases left unmatched: 10. CDR1 is KGHDR and CDR2 is SFDVKD in the germline V gene. CDR3 length: 17 amino acids. CDR3 sequence: CATSDGTGGPRGQPQHF. The DNA of the CDR3 is TGTGCCACCAGTGACGGGACAGGGGGCCCCCGGGGGCAGCCCCAGCATTTT.

This clonotype was recorded many times. V and J are TRBV7-9 and TRBJ1-5; TRBD1 aligns across 10 bases. The CDR3 has 16 amino acids. The V gene end was trimmed by 4 bases and the J gene end by 2 bases; junction bases not matched to a gene: 5. Looked up from germline, CDR1 is SEHNR and CDR2 is FQNEAQ (reference sequence). CDR3 sequence reads: CASSSETGGGNQPQHF. As DNA, the CDR3 is TGTGCCAGCAGCTCAGAGACAGGGGGCGGCAATCAGCCCCAGCATTTT.

This clonotype was found once. The chain has TRBV24-1 and TRBJ1-2; no clear D. The germline CDR1 and CDR2 sequences are KGHDR and SFDVKD. The V end lost 10 bases, the J end lost 5 bases, and 13 bases lay between the germline ends. CDR3 length: 12 residues. CDR3: CATFGSAYGYTF. The CDR3, as DNA: TGTGCCACTTTCGGCTCGGCGTATGGCTACACCTTC.

This clonotype was detected once. This chain links TRBV7-6 with TRBJ2-5; TRBD2 agrees at 9 bases. Trimming at V came to 4 bases and at J to 4 bases, leaving 4 bases not matched to a gene. Germline CDR1 reads SGHVS; CDR2 reads FNYEAQ. This CDR3 contains 14 residues. The chain's CDR3 is CASSWRLAVETQYF. The CDR3 DNA follows: TGTGCCAGCAGCTGGAGACTAGCGGTAGAGACCCAGTACTTC.

This chain connects TRBV20-1 to TRBJ1-1, with no clear D. V lost 0 bases to trimming and J lost 14 bases, with 25 bases between them. Germline V lookup: CDR1 DFQATT, CDR2 SNEGSKA (reference sequence). This CDR3 contains 15 residues. The CDR3 is CSARDLRGPYNEQFF. DNA of the CDR3: TGCAGTGCTAGAGATTTGAGAGGGCCTTACAATGAGCAGTTCTTT.

This clonotype was seen only once. The rearrangement uses TRBV7-9 and TRBJ2-7; tentative D call: TRBD1 (5 bases). Trimming cost V 5 bases and J 9 bases, with 14 bases left between them. CDR1 and CDR2 from the germline V gene are SEHNR and FQNEAQ (reference sequence). The length of the CDR3 is 12 residues. The CDR3 sequence: CASSRGAWVQYF. CDR3 DNA: TGTGCCAGCAGCAGGGGTGCCTGGGTGCAGTACTTC.

This clonotype was seen at least ten times. The gene calls are TRBV15 and TRBJ1-6; D is possibly TRBD1 (5 bases). Trimming stripped 2 bases from V and 1 base from J, with 9 bases between. The CDR3 covers 16 residues. CDR1 and CDR2 (germline): LNHNV, YYDKDF (reference sequence). The CDR3 sequence: CATSRFRESYNSPLHF. Here the CDR3 DNA reads TGTGCCACCAGCAGATTCAGGGAGTCCTATAATTCACCCCTCCACTTT.

The genes are TRBV29-1 and TRBJ2-2; no clear D gene. CDR3 length: 12 residues. The germline V gene has CDR1 SQVTM and CDR2 ANQGSEA. Trimming pared 4 bases from V and 8 bases from J, leaving 11 bases between. The DNA for the CDR3 is TGCAGCGTTGGTTCCGGCACGGGGGAGCTGTTTTTT. It yields the protein CSVGSGTGELFF.

This clonotype was seen at least ten times. One end of the junction does not line up with germline, which may come from a read error. The chain has TRBV7-7 and TRBJ2-5; the D gene could be TRBD1 or TRBD2 (5 bases each). Germline V gene sequence: CDR1 SSHAT, CDR2 FNYEAQ (reference sequence). This CDR3 comprises 14 residues. The DNA for the CDR3 is TGTGCTAGCAGCTCCGGGACGGTGGGAGAGACCCAGTACTTC. Translation: CASSSGTVGETQYF. The full variable domain, completed using reference TRBV7-7 and TRBJ2-5, is GAGVSQSPRYKVTKRGQDVTLRCDPISSHATLYWYQQALGQGPEFLTYFNYEAQPDKSGLPSDRFSAERPEGSISTLTIQRTEQRDSAMYRCASSSGTVGETQYFGPGTRLLVL.

V gene TRBV7-8 combines with J gene TRBJ2-5; 7 bases align to TRBD1. Trimming at V came to 7 bases and at J to 3 bases, leaving 8 bases not matched to a gene. The germline V gene has CDR1 SGHVS and CDR2 FQNEAQ. CDR3 size: 14 residues. CDR3 residues: CASILRGTEETQYF. In DNA form, the CDR3 reads TGTGCCAGCATCCTTAGGGGGACAGAAGAGACCCAGTACTTC.

Comment on this clonotype: A much larger clone lies one base from this, so it may be a read error. The CDR3: CASGISGTSGYEQYF. CDR3 nucleotide sequence: TGTGCCAGTGGTATCAGCGGGACTAGCGGCTACGAGCAGTACTTC. V and J are TRBV19 and TRBJ2-7; 11 nucleotides align to TRBD2. The V gene's germline CDR1 is LNHDA and CDR2 SQIVND (reference sequence). The CDR3 extends over 15 amino acids.